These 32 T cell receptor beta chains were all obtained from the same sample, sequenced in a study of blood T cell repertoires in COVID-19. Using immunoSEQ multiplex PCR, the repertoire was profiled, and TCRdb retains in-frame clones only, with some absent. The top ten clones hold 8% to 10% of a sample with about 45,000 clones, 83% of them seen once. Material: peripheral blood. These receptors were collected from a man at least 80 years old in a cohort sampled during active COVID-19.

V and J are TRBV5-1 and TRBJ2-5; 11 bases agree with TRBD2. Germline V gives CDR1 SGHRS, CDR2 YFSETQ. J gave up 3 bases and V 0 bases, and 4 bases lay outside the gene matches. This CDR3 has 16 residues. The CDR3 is CASSLASGGLEETQYF. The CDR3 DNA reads TGCGCCAGCAGCTTGGCTAGCGGGGGGCTTGAAGAGACCCAGTACTTC.

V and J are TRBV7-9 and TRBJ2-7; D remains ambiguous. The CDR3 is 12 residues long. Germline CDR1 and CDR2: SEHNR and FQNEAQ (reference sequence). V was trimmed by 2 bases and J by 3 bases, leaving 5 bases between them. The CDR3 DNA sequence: TGTGCCAGCAGCTTATACGGCTACGAGCAGTACTTC. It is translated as CASSLYGYEQYF.

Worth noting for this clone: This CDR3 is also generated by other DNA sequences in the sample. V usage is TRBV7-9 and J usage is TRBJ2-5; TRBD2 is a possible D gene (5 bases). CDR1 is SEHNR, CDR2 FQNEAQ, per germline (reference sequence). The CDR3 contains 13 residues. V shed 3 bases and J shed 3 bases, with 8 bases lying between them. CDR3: CASSFAGEETQYF. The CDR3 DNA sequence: TGTGCCAGCAGCTTTGCCGGGGAAGAGACCCAGTACTTC.

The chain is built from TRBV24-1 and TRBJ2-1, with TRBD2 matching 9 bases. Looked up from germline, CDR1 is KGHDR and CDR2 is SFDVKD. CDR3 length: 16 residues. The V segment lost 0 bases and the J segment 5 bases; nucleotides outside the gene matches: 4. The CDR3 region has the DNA TGTGCCACCAGTGATTTGAAGCGGGGGGTACACAATGAGCAGTTCTTC. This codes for CATSDLKRGVHNEQFF.

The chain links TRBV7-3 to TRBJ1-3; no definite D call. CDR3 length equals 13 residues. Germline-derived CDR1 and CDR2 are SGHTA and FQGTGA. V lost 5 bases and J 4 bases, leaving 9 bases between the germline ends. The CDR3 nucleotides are TGTGCCAGCAGCCCAATACAAGGAAACACCATATATTTT. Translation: CASSPIQGNTIYF.

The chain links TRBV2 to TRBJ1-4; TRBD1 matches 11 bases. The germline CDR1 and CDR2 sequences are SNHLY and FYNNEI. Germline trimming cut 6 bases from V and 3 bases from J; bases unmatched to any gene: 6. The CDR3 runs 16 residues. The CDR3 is CASRQPDRGPNEKLFF. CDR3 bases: TGTGCCAGCAGGCAACCGGACAGGGGGCCTAATGAAAAACTGTTTTTT.

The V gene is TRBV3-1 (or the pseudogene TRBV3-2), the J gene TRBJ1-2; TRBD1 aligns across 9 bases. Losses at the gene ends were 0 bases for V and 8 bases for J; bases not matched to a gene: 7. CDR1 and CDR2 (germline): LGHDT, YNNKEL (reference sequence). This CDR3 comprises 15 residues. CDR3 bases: TGTGCCAGCAGCCAAGATAACAGGGGGCACCGGGGCTACACCTTC. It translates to CASSQDNRGHRGYTF.

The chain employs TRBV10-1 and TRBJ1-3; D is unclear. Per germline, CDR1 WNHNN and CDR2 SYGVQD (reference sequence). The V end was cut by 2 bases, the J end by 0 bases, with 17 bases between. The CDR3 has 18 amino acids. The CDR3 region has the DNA TGCGCCAGCAGTGAGAGCCATGCAGGCCCGAGCTCTGGAAACACCATATATTTT. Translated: CASSESHAGPSSGNTIYF.

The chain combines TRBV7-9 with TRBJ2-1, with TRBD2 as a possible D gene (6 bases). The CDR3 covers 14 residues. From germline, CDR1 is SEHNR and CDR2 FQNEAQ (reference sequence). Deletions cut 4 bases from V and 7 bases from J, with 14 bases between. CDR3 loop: CASSSAGPRNEQFF. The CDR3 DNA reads TGTGCCAGCAGCTCGGCGGGACCCCGGAATGAGCAGTTCTTC.

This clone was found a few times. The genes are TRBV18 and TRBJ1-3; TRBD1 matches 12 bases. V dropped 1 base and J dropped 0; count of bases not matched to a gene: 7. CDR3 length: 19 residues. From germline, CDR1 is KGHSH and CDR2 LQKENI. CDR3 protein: CASSPRDRGLLGSGNTIYF. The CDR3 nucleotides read TGTGCCAGCTCACCACGGGACAGGGGGCTCCTGGGCTCTGGAAACACCATATATTTT.

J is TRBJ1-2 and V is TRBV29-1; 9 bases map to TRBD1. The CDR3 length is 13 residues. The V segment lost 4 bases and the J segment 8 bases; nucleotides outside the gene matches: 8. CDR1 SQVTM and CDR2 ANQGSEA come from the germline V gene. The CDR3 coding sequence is TGCAGCGTTGCTCCGGGACAGGGAGGCGGCTACACCTTC. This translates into CSVAPGQGGGYTF. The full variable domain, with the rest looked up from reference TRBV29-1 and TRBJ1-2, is SAVISQKPSRDICQRGTSLTIQCQVDSQVTMMFWYRQQPGQSLTLIATANQGSEATYESGFVIDKFPISRPNLTFSTLTVSNMSPEDSSIYLCSVAPGQGGGYTFGSGTRLTVV.

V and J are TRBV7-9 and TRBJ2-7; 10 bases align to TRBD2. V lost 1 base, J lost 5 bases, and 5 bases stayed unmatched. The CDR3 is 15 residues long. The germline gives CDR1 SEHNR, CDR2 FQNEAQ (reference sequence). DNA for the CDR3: TGTGCCAGCAGCTTAGTCAAGCGGGAGGGAGACGAGCAGTACTTC. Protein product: CASSLVKREGDEQYF.

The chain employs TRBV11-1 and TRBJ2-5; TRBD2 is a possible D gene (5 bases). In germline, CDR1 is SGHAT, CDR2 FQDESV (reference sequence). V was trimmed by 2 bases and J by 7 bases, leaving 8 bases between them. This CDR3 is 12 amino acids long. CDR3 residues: CASSLPSGTQYF. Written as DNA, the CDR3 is TGTGCCAGCAGCTTACCCAGCGGGACCCAGTACTTC.

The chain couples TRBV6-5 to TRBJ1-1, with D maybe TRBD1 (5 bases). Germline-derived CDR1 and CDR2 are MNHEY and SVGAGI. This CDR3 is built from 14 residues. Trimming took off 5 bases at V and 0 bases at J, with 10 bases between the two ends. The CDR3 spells CASSPPGVNTEAFF. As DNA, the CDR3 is TGTGCCAGCAGTCCTCCGGGGGTGAACACTGAAGCTTTCTTT.

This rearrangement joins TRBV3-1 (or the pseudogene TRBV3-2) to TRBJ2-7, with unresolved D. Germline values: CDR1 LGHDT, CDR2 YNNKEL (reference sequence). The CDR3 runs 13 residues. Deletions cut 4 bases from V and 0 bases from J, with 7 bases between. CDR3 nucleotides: TGTGCCAGCAGCCCATCAATCTCCTACGAGCAGTACTTC. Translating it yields CASSPSISYEQYF.

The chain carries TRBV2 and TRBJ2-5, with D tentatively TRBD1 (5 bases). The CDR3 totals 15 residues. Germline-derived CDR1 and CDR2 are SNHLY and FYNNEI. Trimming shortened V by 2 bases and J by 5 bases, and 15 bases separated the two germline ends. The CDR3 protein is CASSERNQGTETQYF. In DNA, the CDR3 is TGTGCCAGCAGTGAAAGGAATCAGGGCACGGAGACCCAGTACTTC.

The CDR3: CASSASGSSYEQYF. The CDR3 DNA reads TGCGCCAGCAGTGCTAGCGGGAGCTCCTACGAGCAGTACTTC. The chain uses TRBV10-1 and TRBJ2-7; TRBD2 agrees at 10 bases. CDR3 length equals 14 residues. Germline-derived CDR1 and CDR2 are WNHNN and SYGVQD (reference sequence). The V and J ends lost 4 bases and 0 bases, in that order; junction bases with no gene match: 0.

The CDR3 DNA reads as TGTGCCTGGAGTGCCCAGGGTCTGGGGGGGGAAAAACTGTTTTTT. This gives the protein CAWSAQGLGGEKLFF. The rearrangement joins TRBV30 to TRBJ1-4; D may be TRBD1 (5 bases). Trimming took off 1 base at V and 8 bases at J, with 17 bases between the two ends. Germline V lookup: CDR1 GTSNPN, CDR2 SVGIG (reference sequence). CDR3 size: 15 residues.

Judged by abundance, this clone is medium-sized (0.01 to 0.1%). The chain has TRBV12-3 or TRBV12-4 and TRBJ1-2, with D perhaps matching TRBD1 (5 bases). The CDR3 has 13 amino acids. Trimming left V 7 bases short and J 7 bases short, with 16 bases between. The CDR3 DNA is TGTGCCAGCACCCACAGGAGATTGGGTGGCTACACCTTC. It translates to CASTHRRLGGYTF.

The CDR3 spells CASSQDGRGNINEQYF. The CDR3 region has the DNA TGCGCCAGCAGCCAAGATGGGAGGGGAAATATAAACGAGCAGTACTTC. The chain is built from TRBV4-1 and TRBJ2-7; TRBD2 agrees at 7 bases. V lost 0 bases, J lost 5 bases, and 10 bases stayed unmatched. Germline V gives CDR1 MGHRA, CDR2 YSYEKL. The CDR3 is made up of 16 amino acids.

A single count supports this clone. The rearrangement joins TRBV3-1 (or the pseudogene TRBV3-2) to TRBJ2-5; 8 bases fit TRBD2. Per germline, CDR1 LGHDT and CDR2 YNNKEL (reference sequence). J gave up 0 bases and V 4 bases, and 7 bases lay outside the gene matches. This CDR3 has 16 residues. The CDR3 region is CASSRKTSAYQETQYF. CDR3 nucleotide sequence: TGTGCCAGCAGCCGAAAGACTAGCGCCTACCAAGAGACCCAGTACTTC.

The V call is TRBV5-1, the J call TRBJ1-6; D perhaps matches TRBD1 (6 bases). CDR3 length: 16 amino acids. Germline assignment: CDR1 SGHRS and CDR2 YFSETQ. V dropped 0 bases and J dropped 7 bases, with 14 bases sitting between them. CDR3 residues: CASSLELTGSNSPLHF. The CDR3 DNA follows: TGCGCCAGCAGCTTGGAACTAACAGGGTCCAATTCACCCCTCCACTTT. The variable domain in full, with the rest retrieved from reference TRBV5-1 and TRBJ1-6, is KAGVTQTPRYLIKTRGQQVTLSCSPISGHRSVSWYQQTPGQGLQFLFEYFSETQRNKGNFPGRFSGRQFSNSRSEMNVSTLELGDSALYLCASSLELTGSNSPLHFGNGTRLTVT.

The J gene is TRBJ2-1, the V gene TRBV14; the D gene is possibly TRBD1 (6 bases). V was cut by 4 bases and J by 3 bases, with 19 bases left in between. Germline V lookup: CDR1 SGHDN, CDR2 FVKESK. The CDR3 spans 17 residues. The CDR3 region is CASSPSLWGLYYNEQFF. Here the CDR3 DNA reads TGTGCCAGCAGCCCATCATTATGGGGGCTATACTACAATGAGCAGTTCTTC.

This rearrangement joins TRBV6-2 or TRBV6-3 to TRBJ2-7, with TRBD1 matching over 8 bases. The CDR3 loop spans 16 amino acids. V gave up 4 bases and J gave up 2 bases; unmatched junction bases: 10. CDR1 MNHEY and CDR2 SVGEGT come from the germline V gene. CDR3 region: CASSFSGTGNPYEQYF. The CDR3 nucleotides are TGTGCCAGCAGTTTTTCCGGGACAGGAAACCCCTACGAGCAGTACTTC.

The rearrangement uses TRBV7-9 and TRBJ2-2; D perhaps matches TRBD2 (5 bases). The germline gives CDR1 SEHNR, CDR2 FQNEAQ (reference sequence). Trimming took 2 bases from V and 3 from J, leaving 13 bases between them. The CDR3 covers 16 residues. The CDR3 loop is CASSLWFREDTGELFF. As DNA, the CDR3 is TGTGCCAGCAGCTTATGGTTCCGGGAAGACACCGGGGAGCTGTTTTTT.

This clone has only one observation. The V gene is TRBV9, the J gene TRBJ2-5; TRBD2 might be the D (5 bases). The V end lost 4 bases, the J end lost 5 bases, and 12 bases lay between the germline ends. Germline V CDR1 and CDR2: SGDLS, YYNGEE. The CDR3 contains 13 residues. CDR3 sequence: CASSSHTRETQYF. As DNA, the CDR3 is TGTGCCAGCAGCTCCCACACTAGGGAGACCCAGTACTTC.

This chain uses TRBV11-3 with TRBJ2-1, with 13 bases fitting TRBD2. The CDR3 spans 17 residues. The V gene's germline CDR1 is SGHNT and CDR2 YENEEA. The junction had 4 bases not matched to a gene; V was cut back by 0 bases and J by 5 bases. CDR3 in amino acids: CASSLEGTSGVNNEQFF. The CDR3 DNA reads TGTGCCAGCAGCTTAGAGGGGACTAGCGGGGTGAACAATGAGCAGTTCTTC.

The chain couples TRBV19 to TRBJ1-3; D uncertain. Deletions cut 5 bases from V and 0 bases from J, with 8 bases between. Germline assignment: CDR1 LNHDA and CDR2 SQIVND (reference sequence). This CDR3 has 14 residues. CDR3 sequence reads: CASSWQNSGNTIYF. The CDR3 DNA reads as TGTGCCAGTAGTTGGCAGAACTCTGGAAACACCATATATTTT.

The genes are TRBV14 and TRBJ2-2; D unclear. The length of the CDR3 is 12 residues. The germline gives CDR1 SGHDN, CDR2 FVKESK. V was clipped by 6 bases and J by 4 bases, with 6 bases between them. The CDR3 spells CASRFSTGELFF. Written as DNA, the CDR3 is TGTGCCAGCAGGTTTAGCACCGGGGAGCTGTTTTTT. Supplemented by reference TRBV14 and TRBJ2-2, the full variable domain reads EAGVTQFPSHSVIEKGQTVTLRCDPISGHDNLYWYRRVMGKEIKFLLHFVKESKQDESGMPNNRFLAERTGGTYSTLKVQPAELEDSGVYFCASRFSTGELFFGEGSRLTVL.

The CDR3 here is CASSFGRAGNGELFF. CDR3 nucleotide sequence: TGTGCCAGCAGCTTTGGGCGGGCCGGTAACGGGGAGCTGTTTTTT. The chain has TRBV7-3 and TRBJ2-2, with D possibly being TRBD2 (5 bases). V shed 3 bases and J shed 7 bases, with 15 bases lying between them. CDR3 size: 15 residues. Germline V gives CDR1 SGHTA, CDR2 FQGTGA.

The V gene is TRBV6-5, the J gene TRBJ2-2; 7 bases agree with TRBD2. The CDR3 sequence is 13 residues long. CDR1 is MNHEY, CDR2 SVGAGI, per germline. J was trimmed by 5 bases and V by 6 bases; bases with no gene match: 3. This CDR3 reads CASSHGRTGELFF. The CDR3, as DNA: TGTGCCAGCAGCCACGGGAGGACCGGGGAGCTGTTTTTT.

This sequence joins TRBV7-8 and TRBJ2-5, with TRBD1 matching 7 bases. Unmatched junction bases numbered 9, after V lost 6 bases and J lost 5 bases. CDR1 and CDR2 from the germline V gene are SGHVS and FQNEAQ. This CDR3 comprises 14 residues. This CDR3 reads CASSWDSLRETQYF. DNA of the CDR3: TGTGCCAGCAGTTGGGACAGCCTTCGGGAGACCCAGTACTTC.